These 27 T cell receptor beta chains were all obtained from the same sample, sequenced in a study of T-cell memory formation after mild COVID-19. TCRdb re-analysed the 5' RACE reads in MiXCR, keeping a single row per CDR3 protein. Of about 360,000 distinct CDR3 sequences detected, around 15% appear once; the ten largest clones hold 22%. The sequenced sample consisted of PBMCs or a T cell subset sorted from them (not recorded which). These receptors were taken from a man aged 18-30 years who had mild COVID-19 (a few samples of this study predate the infection). Cell type and time point are not known.

The chain carries TRBV2 and TRBJ2-1, with 10 bases matching TRBD1. This CDR3 spans 14 amino acids. CDR1 SNHLY and CDR2 FYNNEI come from the germline V gene. The V and J ends lost 7 bases and 6 bases, in that order; junction bases with no gene match: 6. The CDR3 is CASMRTGGPNEQFF. CDR3 nucleotide sequence: TGTGCCAGCATGAGGACAGGGGGGCCCAATGAGCAGTTCTTC. The variable domain in full, completed from reference TRBV2 and TRBJ2-1, reads EPEVTQTPSHQVTQMGQEVILRCVPISNHLYFYWYRQILGQKVEFLVSFYNNEISEKSEIFDDQFSVERPDGSNFTLKIRSTKLEDSAMYFCASMRTGGPNEQFFGPGTRLTVL.

Of note for this clonotype: The junction and the germline gene differ at one end; a read error may be behind it. The CDR3: CSARVLSGAAFF. CDR3 DNA: TGCAGTGCTAGAGTACTCTCGGGCGCCGCATTCTTC. The chain recombines TRBV20-1 with TRBJ1-2, with no clear D. CDR3 length: 12 amino acids. Looked up from germline, CDR1 is DFQATT and CDR2 is SNEGSKA (reference sequence).

The sample holds a few counts of this clonotype. The J gene is TRBJ2-3, the V gene TRBV5-1; 8 bases are a match to TRBD1. This CDR3 is built from 13 residues. Germline lookup yields CDR1 SGHRS and CDR2 YFSETQ. With 0 bases clipped from V and 9 bases from J, the junction kept 3 bases outside the gene matches. CDR3 in amino acids: CASSLGWDRTQYF. For the CDR3, the DNA is TGCGCCAGCAGCTTGGGTTGGGACAGGACGCAGTATTTT.

The chain uses TRBV7-9 and TRBJ1-1; 11 bases line up with TRBD1. CDR1 and CDR2 from the germline V gene are SEHNR and FQNEAQ (reference sequence). V lost 8 bases to trimming and J lost 6 bases; unmatched junction nucleotides: 11. This CDR3 contains 15 residues. CDR3 coding DNA: TGTGCCAGCGCGCTCGGACAGGGGGCTTTTGCTGAAGCTTTCTTT. Residues: CASALGQGAFAEAFF.

The chain uses TRBV7-2 and TRBJ2-1, with D unresolved. The ends were cut back, 1 base at V and 5 bases at J, with 6 bases in the middle. The CDR3 has 13 amino acids. Germline V gene data show CDR1 as SGHTA and CDR2 as FQGNSA. This CDR3 is CASSLGANNEQFF. DNA of the CDR3: TGTGCCAGCAGCTTAGGCGCCAACAATGAGCAGTTCTTC.

This sequence joins TRBV24-1 and TRBJ1-1; possibly TRBD1 for D (5 bases). V lost 7 bases and J lost 4, with 15 bases in between. The CDR3 runs to 14 residues. Per germline, CDR1 KGHDR and CDR2 SFDVKD. CDR3 protein: CATRTGGGGTEAFF. CDR3 bases: TGTGCCACCAGGACCGGAGGTGGGGGCACTGAAGCTTTCTTT.

The CDR3 protein is CASSTGNTEMNTEAFF. The CDR3 bases are TGTGCCAGCAGCACGGGCAATACAGAGATGAACACTGAAGCTTTCTTT. The rearrangement joins TRBV5-4 to TRBJ1-1; no clear D. This CDR3 has 16 amino acids. Trimming took 4 bases from V and 0 from J, leaving 16 bases between them. Germline CDR1 and CDR2: SGHNT and YYREEE (reference sequence). The variable domain in full, with the rest retrieved from reference TRBV5-4 and TRBJ1-1, is ETGVTQSPTHLIKTRGQQVTLRCSSQSGHNTVSWYQQALGQGPQFIFQYYREEENGRGNFPPRFSGLQFPNYSSELNVNALELDDSALYLCASSTGNTEMNTEAFFGQGTRLTVV.

This clonotype was found a few times. With a much larger clone just one base away, this may be a read error. The chain is built from TRBV18 and TRBJ2-6; D is undetermined. CDR3 length: 13 amino acids. The V gene's germline CDR1 is KGHSH and CDR2 LQKENI. V shed 2 bases and J shed 4 bases, with 3 bases lying between them. CDR3 nucleotides: TGTGCCAGCTCACCAAACGGGGCCAACGTCCTGACTTTC. Amino acid sequence: CASSPNGANVLTF.

This clonotype occurred a few times. The chain has TRBV10-3 and TRBJ1-2, with 7 bases matching TRBD1. V was clipped by 4 bases and J by 4 bases; unmatched bases: 12. The CDR3 is 16 amino acids. CDR1 is ENHRY and CDR2 is SYGVKD in the germline V gene. The CDR3 is CAISGGTAYASYGYTF. The CDR3 nucleotides are TGTGCCATCAGTGGCGGGACAGCTTATGCGTCCTATGGCTACACCTTC.

The V gene is TRBV5-1, the J gene TRBJ2-3; weak D call: TRBD2 (7 bases). CDR3 length: 16 amino acids. The V end was cut by 0 bases, the J end by 2 bases, with 13 bases between. The germline gives CDR1 SGHRS, CDR2 YFSETQ. Here the CDR3 DNA reads TGCGCCAGCAGCTTGGATGCGGGGGCCAACACAGATACGCAGTATTTT. This encodes CASSLDAGANTDTQYF.

This clonotype came up a few times. V and J are TRBV5-1 and TRBJ1-5; possibly TRBD1 for D (6 bases). The CDR3 loop spans 14 amino acids. The V gene's germline CDR1 is SGHRS and CDR2 YFSETQ. Trimming removed 4 bases from V and 7 bases from J, with 15 bases in between. Written as DNA, the CDR3 is TGCGCCAGCAGCAGGCGGGGGGCCCGGCAGCCCCAGCATTTT. Translation: CASSRRGARQPQHF.

The V and J genes are TRBV12-3 or TRBV12-4 and TRBJ2-1; D not certain. Trimming took off 7 bases at V and 3 bases at J, with 13 bases between the two ends. The CDR3 totals 14 residues. The CDR3 here is CASTLLGFYNEQFF. The CDR3 bases are TGTGCCAGCACCTTGCTGGGGTTCTACAATGAGCAGTTCTTC.

V and J are TRBV4-3 and TRBJ2-2; D is unresolved. The length of the CDR3 is 14 residues. Between the trimmed V and J ends, which lost 0 bases and 6 bases, there was a span of 8 bases. Per the germline V gene, CDR1 is LGHNA and CDR2 is YSLEER. The CDR3 DNA is TGCGCCAGCAGCCAAGATATCCGTCCCGGGGAGCTGTTTTTT. This codes for CASSQDIRPGELFF.

This clonotype was recorded at least ten times. V and J are TRBV9 and TRBJ2-3; D unclear. The CDR3 is made up of 16 amino acids. Germline values: CDR1 SGDLS, CDR2 YYNGEE. V was clipped by 1 base and J by 0 bases, with 12 bases between them. The CDR3 sequence: CASSVLAYSSTDTQYF. The DNA for the CDR3 is TGTGCCAGCAGCGTATTAGCCTACTCTAGCACAGATACGCAGTATTTT.

The sample holds a few counts of this clonotype. The chain carries TRBV4-3 and TRBJ2-1; 7 positions match TRBD1. With V trimmed by 4 bases and J by 4 bases, 7 bases remained unmatched. CDR1 and CDR2 (germline): LGHNA, YSLEER. The CDR3 has 15 residues. As DNA, the CDR3 is TGCGCCAGCAGCCCAGGGACAGCAGCGTACAATGAGCAGTTCTTC. Amino acid sequence: CASSPGTAAYNEQFF.

This clonotype was seen a handful of times. This sequence joins TRBV7-3 and TRBJ2-1, with TRBD1 matching 10 bases. The germline V gene encodes CDR1 SGHTA and CDR2 FQGTGA. This CDR3 spans 15 amino acids. V gave up 5 bases and J gave up 6 bases; unmatched junction bases: 7. DNA of the CDR3: TGTGCCAGCAGCCCCCGGGACAGGGGACGCAATGAGCAGTTCTTC. Its translation: CASSPRDRGRNEQFF.

The genes are TRBV12-3 or TRBV12-4 and TRBJ2-7; no clear D. V was cut by 10 bases and J by 3 bases, with 10 bases left in between. The length of the CDR3 is 11 residues. The CDR3 is CATSWGYEQYF. The CDR3 DNA reads as TGTGCCACCTCTTGGGGCTACGAGCAGTACTTC.

The rearrangement uses TRBV6-1 and TRBJ1-6; no firm D call. The CDR3 totals 12 residues. V was clipped by 5 bases and J by 9 bases, with 8 bases between them. Per the germline V gene, CDR1 is MNHNS and CDR2 is SASEGT. The CDR3 loop reads CASSKTASPLHF. The CDR3 nucleotides are TGTGCCAGCAGTAAAACAGCTTCACCCCTCCACTTT.

V usage is TRBV5-1 and J usage is TRBJ1-2, with 7 bases aligning to TRBD1. J gave up 6 bases and V 4 bases, and 9 bases lay outside the gene matches. The germline V gene has CDR1 SGHRS and CDR2 YFSETQ. This CDR3 has 14 amino acids. CDR3 nucleotides: TGCGCCAGCAGCGTATTACAGGGGTTCGATGGCTACACCTTC. It yields the protein CASSVLQGFDGYTF.

The J gene is TRBJ2-1, the V gene TRBV11-3, with D hard to call. Germline CDR1 SGHNT, CDR2 YENEEA. This CDR3 comprises 13 residues. Trimming took off 5 bases at V and 10 bases at J, with 15 bases between the two ends. The CDR3 sequence is CASSRRLGREQFF. DNA of the CDR3: TGTGCCAGCAGCCGCAGACTCGGGCGGGAGCAGTTCTTC.

This clonotype showed up many times. The rearrangement joins TRBV19 to TRBJ2-5, with D hard to call. V was pared by 1 base and J by 7 bases, with 16 bases between. The CDR3 has 15 amino acids. Germline assignment: CDR1 LNHDA and CDR2 SQIVND (reference sequence). The CDR3 DNA reads as TGTGCCAGTAGTATAGGAGGCCACCTCTCAGGGACCCAGTACTTC. Translation: CASSIGGHLSGTQYF.

At least ten counts were recorded for this clonotype. The genes are TRBV7-2 and TRBJ2-3, with 11 bases fitting TRBD2. The CDR3 runs 16 residues. V shed 1 base, J shed 0 bases, and the junction held 0 bases outside the gene matches. CDR1 SGHTA and CDR2 FQGNSA come from the germline V gene. The CDR3 spells CASSLGLAGSTDTQYF. CDR3 sequence (DNA): TGTGCCAGCAGCTTAGGACTAGCGGGGAGCACAGATACGCAGTATTTT.

The chain couples TRBV15 to TRBJ1-6, with TRBD1 matching over 7 bases. The CDR3 length is 15 residues. Trimming at V came to 3 bases and at J to 9 bases, leaving 8 bases not matched to a gene. Germline CDR1 reads LNHNV; CDR2 reads YYDKDF (reference sequence). The CDR3 spells CATSSGQAQISPLHF. The DNA for the CDR3 is TGTGCCACCAGCAGCGGACAGGCTCAGATTTCACCCCTCCACTTT.

The V gene is TRBV20-1, the J gene TRBJ1-5; D uncertain. V lost 2 bases, J lost 2 bases, and 13 bases lay in between. This CDR3 has 15 residues. Looked up from germline, CDR1 is DFQATT and CDR2 is SNEGSKA (reference sequence). In nucleotides, the CDR3 is TGCAGTGCTAGATTTGGACCCAGCGGCAATCAGCCCCAGCATTTT. Its protein is CSARFGPSGNQPQHF.

V is TRBV6-1 and J is TRBJ2-7; D gene unclear. Germline V gene lookup returns CDR1 MNHNS and CDR2 SASEGT. Trimming removed 1 base from V and 5 bases from J, with 12 bases in between. CDR3 length equals 14 residues. In nucleotides, the CDR3 is TGTGCCAGCAGTGAAGTGGCAGGTCTCCACGAGCAGTACTTC. The encoded protein is CASSEVAGLHEQYF.

The chain joins TRBV4-1 to TRBJ2-5; maybe TRBD1 (5 bases). This CDR3 is built from 16 residues. Deletions cut 1 base from V and 4 bases from J, with 16 bases between. The germline gives CDR1 MGHRA, CDR2 YSYEKL. The CDR3 here is CASSQANGRVGETQYF. DNA of the CDR3: TGCGCCAGCAGCCAAGCCAACGGCAGGGTCGGAGAGACCCAGTACTTC.

This clonotype occurred many times. The chain couples TRBV7-2 to TRBJ1-2, with 7 bases identical to TRBD1. CDR3 size: 15 residues. V shed 5 bases, J shed 4 bases, and the junction held 10 bases outside the gene matches. Germline V CDR1 and CDR2: SGHTA, FQGNSA. The CDR3, as DNA: TGTGCCAGCAGCATGATGGGGACAGCGGTCTATGGCTACACCTTC. It encodes CASSMMGTAVYGYTF.